This T cell receptor (beta chain) was recorded in a study of shared clonotypes between healthy human individuals. Study in general: The study used three CD4 naive, three CD4 memory, two CD8 naive and one CD8 memory plate per donor.

There are 14 residues in the CDR3. Trimming removed 7 bases from V and 4 bases from J, with 16 bases in between. CDR1 and CDR2 (germline): SEHNR, FQNEAQ (reference sequence). Generated by immunoSEQ multiplex PCR, the TCRdb table keeps only in-frame clones and is missing some. This sample yields around 2,000,000 clones, of which about 94% are seen a single time; more than 0.95% belongs to the top ten. Positively selected for CCR7, the CD45RO-negative cells used as naive CD8 cells excluded terminally differentiated effector memory CD45RA+ cells. The clonotype originates from a man aged 18 to 35 in good health. Sequenced input: naive CD8+ T cells sorted from blood. This rearrangement joins TRBV7-9 to TRBJ1-2; a possible D gene is TRBD1 (5 bases). In DNA, the CDR3 is TGTGCCAGCATCTCGGGGCAGCGGGGCTATGGCTACACCTTC. It is translated as CASISGQRGYGYTF.